A selection of T cell receptor beta chains follows, all from one sample in a study of blood T cell repertoires in COVID-19. Produced via immunoSEQ multiplex PCR; TCRdb's table is partial and in-frame only. The table records about 220,000 clones, 75% to 85% of them present only once. The sequencing sample was made of peripheral blood. The receptor set was obtained from a human donor in a cohort sampled during active COVID-19. Both conserved end residues are part of each CDR3. Each record gives: CDR3 length, D gene, V gene, J gene, CDR3 DNA, CDR3 protein. A D gene is named only where the DNA matches it firmly.

cdr3_length: 15
d_call: TRBD1
v_call: TRBV5-1
j_call: TRBJ1-2
cdr3_nt: TGCGCCAGCAGCCAGACAGGGGGCGCTGGCTATGGCTACACCTTC
cdr3_aa: CASSQTGGAGYGYTF

cdr3_length: 13
d_call: NA
v_call: TRBV9
j_call: TRBJ2-2
cdr3_nt: TGTGCCAGCAGCGTAGCTAGTCCCGGGGAGCTGTTTTTT
cdr3_aa: CASSVASPGELFF

cdr3_length: 16
d_call: NA
v_call: TRBV5-1
j_call: TRBJ2-5
cdr3_nt: TGCGCCAGCAGCCCCCCCGGGACATTGATTAAAGAGACCCAGTACTTC
cdr3_aa: CASSPPGTLIKETQYF

cdr3_length: 12
d_call: NA
v_call: TRBV6-5
j_call: TRBJ1-5
cdr3_nt: TGTGCCAGCAGGACAGGCAATCAGCCCCAGCATTTT
cdr3_aa: CASRTGNQPQHF

cdr3_length: 15
d_call: NA
v_call: TRBV9
j_call: TRBJ2-3
cdr3_nt: TGTGCCAGCAGCGTAGATATCGAGAGCACAGATACGCAGTATTTT
cdr3_aa: CASSVDIESTDTQYF

cdr3_length: 15
d_call: TRBD2
v_call: TRBV2
j_call: TRBJ2-2
cdr3_nt: TGTGCCAGCAGTGGGACTAGCGGGAATGGCGGGGAGCTGTTTTTT
cdr3_aa: CASSGTSGNGGELFF

cdr3_length: 16
d_call: NA
v_call: TRBV3-1/TRBV3-2
j_call: TRBJ1-6
cdr3_nt: TGTGCCAGCGGTGAACAGGGATTGACCTATAATTCACCCCTCCACTTT
cdr3_aa: CASGEQGLTYNSPLHF

cdr3_length: 12
d_call: NA
v_call: TRBV7-2
j_call: TRBJ2-2
cdr3_nt: TGTGCCAGCTCCCGGGACACCGGGGAGCTGTTTTTT
cdr3_aa: CASSRDTGELFF

cdr3_length: 15
d_call: TRBD2
v_call: TRBV6-4
j_call: TRBJ2-2
cdr3_nt: TGTGCCAGCAGTTTAGCGGGATCGAACACCGGGGAGCTGTTTTTT
cdr3_aa: CASSLAGSNTGELFF

cdr3_length: 13
d_call: NA
v_call: TRBV19
j_call: TRBJ1-2
cdr3_nt: TGTGCCAGTAGTATGGACAGCCACTATGGCTACACCTTC
cdr3_aa: CASSMDSHYGYTF

cdr3_length: 16
d_call: TRBD1
v_call: TRBV20-1
j_call: TRBJ1-5
cdr3_nt: TGCAGTGCTAGTATTTCACGACAGGGGATGGGACAGCCCCAGCATTTT
cdr3_aa: CSASISRQGMGQPQHF

cdr3_length: 13
d_call: NA
v_call: TRBV7-8
j_call: TRBJ1-2
cdr3_nt: TGTGCCAGCAGCTTTGACCAGGCCTATGGCTACACCTTC
cdr3_aa: CASSFDQAYGYTF

cdr3_length: 14
d_call: NA
v_call: TRBV3-1/TRBV3-2
j_call: TRBJ1-6
cdr3_nt: TGTGCCAGCAGCCCCTTTAATATCGAGTCACCCCTCCACTTT
cdr3_aa: CASSPFNIESPLHF

cdr3_length: 16
d_call: NA
v_call: TRBV11-3
j_call: TRBJ2-3
cdr3_nt: TGTGCCAGCAGCTTGGGGGCGGGAGAAGGCACAGATACGCAGTATTTT
cdr3_aa: CASSLGAGEGTDTQYF

cdr3_length: 12
d_call: TRBD1
v_call: TRBV28
j_call: TRBJ1-2
cdr3_nt: TGTGCCAGCAGTCCAAGGACAGGGGGCTACACCTTC
cdr3_aa: CASSPRTGGYTF

cdr3_length: 15
d_call: NA
v_call: TRBV5-1
j_call: TRBJ2-1
cdr3_nt: TGCGCCAGCAGCGCCGCGGGGACCTATAACAATGAGCAGTTCTTC
cdr3_aa: CASSAAGTYNNEQFF

cdr3_length: 15
d_call: NA
v_call: TRBV21-1
j_call: TRBJ2-5
cdr3_nt: TGTGCCAGCAGCAAAATGGGCTCGCCGTCGGTGGCCCAGTACTTC
cdr3_aa: CASSKMGSPSVAQYF

cdr3_length: 13
d_call: NA
v_call: TRBV5-1
j_call: TRBJ2-7
cdr3_nt: TGCGCCAGCAGCTTGAGGACAGTCGGAGAGCAGTACTTC
cdr3_aa: CASSLRTVGEQYF

cdr3_length: 15
d_call: TRBD1
v_call: TRBV7-2
j_call: TRBJ1-3
cdr3_nt: TGTGCCAGCAGCCCTGGTGGACAGGTTGGAAACACCATATATTTT
cdr3_aa: CASSPGGQVGNTIYF

cdr3_length: 17
d_call: NA
v_call: TRBV18
j_call: TRBJ1-1
cdr3_nt: TGTGCCAGCTCACCCTACTCCCGGGGGGGACGGGGCACTGAAGCTTTCTTT
cdr3_aa: CASSPYSRGGRGTEAFF